These T cell receptor beta chains were read from a single sample in a study of blood T cell repertoires in COVID-19. Sequencing used immunoSEQ multiplex PCR; TCRdb keeps in-frame clones, though not all of them. The sample records about 280,000 clones, roughly 80% being singletons. Specimen: PBMCs or T cells enriched from blood (not recorded which). The source of these receptors is a man aged 40-49 years who had been exposed to COVID-19. Both conserved end residues are part of each CDR3. D genes are given only for firm matches. Size is stated for part of the rows, as once, few or many counts, or as a class when the clone is expanded.

CDR3	DNA	size	V	J	D
CSASFGGEAFF	TGCAGTGCTAGTTTCGGGGGTGAAGCTTTCTTT	-	TRBV20-1	TRBJ1-1	-
CATTVPTYVGGFDEQYF	TGTGCCACCACGGTACCCACCTACGTAGGGGGCTTCGACGAGCAGTACTTC	-	TRBV7-9	TRBJ2-7	TRBD1
CASSRSGSSYNEQFF	TGTGCCAGCAGCCGAAGCGGGAGCTCCTACAATGAGCAGTTCTTC	-	TRBV11-2	TRBJ2-1	TRBD2
CASSTGLADTQYF	TGCGCCAGCAGCACCGGACTAGCAGATACGCAGTATTTT	-	TRBV5-1	TRBJ2-3	TRBD2
CASSPNSGRTNEQFF	TGTGCCAGCAGCCCTAATAGCGGGAGGACCAATGAGCAGTTCTTC	-	TRBV11-3	TRBJ2-1	TRBD2
CASSPSLAGASEQFF	TGCGCCAGCAGCCCGTCTCTAGCGGGAGCTAGTGAGCAGTTCTTC	-	TRBV5-1	TRBJ2-1	TRBD2
CASSLQGNYGYTF	TGTGCCAGCAGTTTACAGGGGAACTATGGCTACACCTTC	-	TRBV27	TRBJ1-2	-
CASKTPEGNTEAFF	TGTGCCAGCAAAACCCCGGAGGGAAACACTGAAGCTTTCTTT	few	TRBV6-5	TRBJ1-1	-
CATSDLRTNTQYF	TGTGCCACCAGTGATTTAAGGACAAATACGCAGTATTTT	few	TRBV24-1	TRBJ2-3	-
CASSLSGRAGETQYF	TGTGCCAGCAGTTTGAGCGGGAGGGCCGGGGAGACCCAGTACTTC	-	TRBV27	TRBJ2-5	TRBD2
CASSSSGNRGPNEQFF	TGTGCCAGCAGCTCAAGCGGGAACCGGGGCCCCAATGAGCAGTTCTTC	-	TRBV7-3	TRBJ2-1	TRBD2
CASSPPRTSGTNEQFF	TGTGCCAGCAGCCCGCCCCGGACTAGCGGGACCAATGAGCAGTTCTTC	-	TRBV7-9	TRBJ2-1	TRBD2
CASGTSGNLPGANVLTF	TGTGCCAGCGGGACTAGCGGGAACCTCCCTGGGGCCAACGTCCTGACTTTC	-	TRBV19	TRBJ2-6	TRBD2
CASSLYQGTGWGEQYF	TGTGCCAGCAGCTTATATCAAGGGACAGGGTGGGGCGAGCAGTACTTC	once	TRBV7-6	TRBJ2-7	TRBD1
CASSRTSGRAGELFF	TGTGCTAGCAGTCGAACTAGCGGGAGGGCCGGGGAGCTGTTTTTT	-	TRBV7-7	TRBJ2-2	TRBD2
CASSAAVGPHFNTGELFF	TGTGCCAGCAGCGCCGCCGTGGGGCCTCACTTTAACACCGGGGAGCTGTTTTTT	-	TRBV11-3	TRBJ2-2	-
CASGREPNTGELFF	TGTGCCAGCGGGAGGGAGCCGAACACCGGGGAGCTGTTTTTT	-	TRBV6-5	TRBJ2-2	TRBD2
CASSPGGLNQPQHF	TGCGCCAGCAGCCCGGGGGGATTAAATCAGCCCCAGCATTTT	-	TRBV4-1	TRBJ1-5	-
CATGDREDTEAFF	TGTGCCACGGGGGACAGGGAGGACACTGAAGCTTTCTTT	-	TRBV15	TRBJ1-1	TRBD1
CASSLIGRIDEAFF	TGTGCCAGCAGTTTAATCGGGAGGATTGATGAAGCTTTCTTT	-	TRBV27	TRBJ1-1	-
CASSFDPRRYGYTF	TGTGCCAGCAGTTTCGACCCGAGGAGATATGGCTACACCTTC	-	TRBV28	TRBJ1-2	-
CSVKQVLSGNTIYF	TGCAGCGTGAAACAGGTCCTCTCTGGAAACACCATATATTTT	-	TRBV29-1	TRBJ1-3	-
CASQHTGGSGANVLTF	TGTGCCAGCCAACACACAGGGGGCTCTGGGGCCAACGTCCTGACTTTC	-	TRBV25-1	TRBJ2-6	TRBD1
CASSQVAGGEQYF	TGTGCCAGCAGCCAAGTGGCGGGAGGCGAGCAGTACTTC	-	TRBV3-1/TRBV3-2	TRBJ2-7	TRBD2
CASSGIGTALFGTQYF	TGTGCCAGCAGTGGGATCGGGACAGCGCTTTTCGGGACCCAGTACTTC	few	TRBV6-1	TRBJ2-5	TRBD1
CASSQELAGRYEQYF	TGCGCCAGCAGCCAAGAGCTAGCGGGAAGGTACGAGCAGTACTTC	-	TRBV4-1	TRBJ2-7	TRBD2
CSVEDWQGQGLSEAFF	TGCAGCGTTGAAGATTGGCAGGGACAGGGCCTCTCAGAAGCTTTCTTT	-	TRBV29-1	TRBJ1-1	TRBD1
CASSWTTGEETQYF	TGTGCCAGCAGTTGGACTACAGGGGAAGAGACCCAGTACTTC	-	TRBV2	TRBJ2-5	-
CASSLGEHQETQYF	TGTGCTAGCAGCTTAGGAGAGCATCAAGAGACCCAGTACTTC	-	TRBV7-7	TRBJ2-5	-
CAWRRDSYQPQHF	TGTGCCTGGAGGAGGGACAGCTATCAGCCCCAGCATTTT	once	TRBV30	TRBJ1-5	TRBD1
CASSPSSYEQYF	TGTGCCAGCAGCCCCTCCTCCTACGAGCAGTACTTC	-	TRBV3-1/TRBV3-2	TRBJ2-7	-
CASSISHRAYYEQYF	TGTGCCAGTAGTATTTCTCACAGGGCCTACTACGAGCAGTACTTC	-	TRBV19	TRBJ2-7	-
CASSQVGHGSFTYEQYF	TGTGCCAGCAGCCAAGTCGGGCATGGGAGCTTCACCTACGAGCAGTACTTC	-	TRBV3-1/TRBV3-2	TRBJ2-7	-
CASSFLKDTQYF	TGTGCCAGCAGTTTCCTAAAAGATACGCAGTATTTT	once	TRBV12-3/TRBV12-4	TRBJ2-3	-
CASSPSGSAYNEQFF	TGCGCCAGCAGCCCTAGCGGGAGCGCCTACAATGAGCAGTTCTTC	-	TRBV10-1	TRBJ2-1	TRBD2
CASGTGQAGYTF	TGTGCTAGCGGGACGGGACAAGCTGGCTACACCTTC	few	TRBV12-5	TRBJ1-2	-
CASSPRPRGHEQFF	TGTGCCAGCAGCCCCCGGCCCAGGGGACATGAGCAGTTCTTC	-	TRBV7-3	TRBJ2-1	-
CASDTDVTTKAFF	TGTGCCAGCGACACCGACGTGACAACGAAAGCTTTCTTT	-	TRBV12-3/TRBV12-4	TRBJ1-1	-
CASSSSGGTEAFF	TGTGCCAGCAGCTCGAGTGGGGGGACTGAAGCTTTCTTT	-	TRBV14	TRBJ1-1	-
CASSLTRGATEAFF	TGTGCCAGCAGCTTGACCCGGGGGGCCACTGAAGCTTTCTTT	-	TRBV7-9	TRBJ1-1	-
CASSIDPLAGFTDTQYF	TGTGCCAGTAGTATAGATCCACTAGCGGGGTTCACAGATACGCAGTATTTT	-	TRBV19	TRBJ2-3	TRBD2
CASARVYEQYF	TGTGCTAGTGCAAGAGTCTACGAGCAGTACTTC	-	TRBV12-5	TRBJ2-7	-
CASSAPFGSGENIQYF	TGTGCCAGCAGTGCCCCTTTTGGTAGCGGGGAAAACATTCAGTACTTC	-	TRBV2	TRBJ2-4	TRBD2
CASSIQGSPGTQYF	TGCGCCAGCAGTATTCAGGGGAGTCCCGGTACGCAGTATTTT	few	TRBV10-1	TRBJ2-3	-
CASSPDRDTEAFF	TGTGCCAGCAGCCCCGACAGGGACACTGAAGCTTTCTTT	-	TRBV6-5	TRBJ1-1	TRBD1
CATSNRGKTEAFF	TGTGCCACCAGCAACAGGGGAAAAACTGAAGCTTTCTTT	few	TRBV15	TRBJ1-1	TRBD1
CASMTSVGEQFF	TGTGCCAGCATGACTTCTGTTGGTGAGCAGTTCTTC	-	TRBV5-4	TRBJ2-1	-
CASSLGPRMHNEQFF	TGTGCCAGCAGCTTAGGGCCGAGGATGCACAATGAGCAGTTCTTC	-	TRBV7-2	TRBJ2-1	-
CASSFPNYGQVNTIYF	TGTGCCAGCAGTTTTCCCAATTACGGACAGGTAAACACCATATATTTT	few	TRBV11-2	TRBJ1-3	TRBD1
CASSHGQIGQYF	TGTGCCAGCAGCCATGGCCAGATTGGGCAGTACTTC	-	TRBV28	TRBJ2-7	-
CASSQGTMNTGELFF	TGTGCCAGCAGCCAAGGAACTATGAACACCGGGGAGCTGTTTTTT	-	TRBV3-1/TRBV3-2	TRBJ2-2	-
CATGTGTPNEKLFF	TGTGCCACCGGCACCGGGACACCGAATGAAAAACTGTTTTTT	few	TRBV10-3	TRBJ1-4	-
CASSLGAGGYNQPQHF	TGTGCCAGCAGCTTAGGGGCAGGGGGATACAATCAGCCCCAGCATTTT	-	TRBV11-2	TRBJ1-5	TRBD1
CAISSRQGTYEQYF	TGTGCCATCAGTTCCCGACAGGGGACCTACGAGCAGTACTTC	-	TRBV10-3	TRBJ2-7	TRBD1
CAWSQGSEAFF	TGTGCCTGGAGTCAAGGGAGTGAAGCTTTCTTT	-	TRBV30	TRBJ1-1	-
CASSLTGVYGGRGRSDTQYF	TGTGCCAGCAGCTTAACGGGAGTCTATGGCGGCAGGGGGCGCTCAGATACGCAGTATTTT	-	TRBV7-3	TRBJ2-3	TRBD1
CASSPDRDRAVTQYF	TGTGCCAGTAGTCCCGACCGAGACAGGGCTGTGACCCAGTACTTC	once	TRBV19	TRBJ2-5	TRBD1
CASSKTGSPLHF	TGTGCCAGCAGTAAGACAGGGTCACCCCTCCACTTT	many	TRBV6-5	TRBJ1-6	TRBD1
CASRGGIVGSYEQYF	TGCGCCAGCAGGGGTGGGATAGTCGGGAGCTACGAGCAGTACTTC	once	TRBV10-2	TRBJ2-7	-